Sequencing of this T cell receptor beta chain was carried out in a study of long-term antiretroviral therapy in people with HIV. Study information: The oldest samples precede the 2015 immediate-ART recommendation by about a decade.

Run at survey level, the immunoSEQ assay was version v3.0. TCRdb's table, derived via immunoSEQ multiplex PCR, lists solely in-frame clones and lacks some. The sample shows about 24,000 clones, roughly four fifths of them seen only once. On this clone itself: No antigen is known for it.

Points from the study as a whole: Clones that had undergone expansion before ART prevailed in the repertoire throughout all time points. The range of CDR3 lengths in HIV repertoires proved narrower than that found in controls. Investigators report no available data on ART adherence, viral resistance or therapy changes.

Trimming stripped 1 base from V and 8 bases from J, with 8 bases between. There are 12 residues in the CDR3. CDR1 and CDR2 from the germline V gene are SGHAT and FQNNGV. The material was unsorted PBMCs, obtained 4.4 years after starting antiretroviral therapy. The rearrangement uses TRBV11-2 and TRBJ1-1; D is uncertain. The receptor was derived from a man younger than 40 with HIV. In DNA, the CDR3 is TGTGCCAGCAGCTTAGGTCTCAGCGAAGCTTTCTTT. Its protein is CASSLGLSEAFF.